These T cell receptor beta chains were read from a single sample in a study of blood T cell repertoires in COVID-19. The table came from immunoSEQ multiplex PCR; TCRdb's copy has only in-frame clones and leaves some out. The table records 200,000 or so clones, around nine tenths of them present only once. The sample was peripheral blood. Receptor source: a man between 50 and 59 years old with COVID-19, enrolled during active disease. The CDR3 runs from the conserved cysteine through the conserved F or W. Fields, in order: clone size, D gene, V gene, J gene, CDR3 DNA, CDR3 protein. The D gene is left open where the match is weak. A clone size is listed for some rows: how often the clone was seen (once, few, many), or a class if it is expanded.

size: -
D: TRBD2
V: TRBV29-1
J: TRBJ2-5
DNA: TGCAGCGTCGCGGGACTAGCGAAAGAGACCCAGTACTTC
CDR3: CSVAGLAKETQYF

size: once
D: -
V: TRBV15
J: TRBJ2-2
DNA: TGTGCCACCAGCATACAGGATAACACCGGGGAGCTGTTTTTT
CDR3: CATSIQDNTGELFF

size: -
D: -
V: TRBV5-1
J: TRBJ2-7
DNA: TGCGCCAGCAGCTTCTCGGACAGCTACGAGCAGTACTTC
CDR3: CASSFSDSYEQYF

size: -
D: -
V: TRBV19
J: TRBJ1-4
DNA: TGTGCCAGTAGCAAGAAGAGATTGGCTAATGAAAAACTGTTTTTT
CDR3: CASSKKRLANEKLFF

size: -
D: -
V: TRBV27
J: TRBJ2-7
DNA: TGTGCCAGCAGTTTTTCCGGGAAATACTACGAGCAGTACTTC
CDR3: CASSFSGKYYEQYF

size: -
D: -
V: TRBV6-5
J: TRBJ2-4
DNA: TGTGCCAGCAGTACCCCTCGGGGGGCCAAAAACATTCAGTACTTC
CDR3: CASSTPRGAKNIQYF

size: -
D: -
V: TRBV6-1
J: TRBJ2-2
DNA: TGTGCCAGCAGTGAGCGGGGTAGAGGCGCGAACACCGGGGAGCTGTTTTTT
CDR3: CASSERGRGANTGELFF

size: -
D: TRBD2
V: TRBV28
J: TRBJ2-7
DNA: TGTGCCAGCAGTATCTTGACTAGCGGGGTCCTCTACGAGCAGTACTTC
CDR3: CASSILTSGVLYEQYF

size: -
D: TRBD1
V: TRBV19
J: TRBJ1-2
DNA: TGTGCCAGTAGTATCACAGGGGGCAATGGCTACACCTTC
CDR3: CASSITGGNGYTF

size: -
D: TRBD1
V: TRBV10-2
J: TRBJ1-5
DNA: TGCGCCAGCAGTTCCTGGGGGGACAGCTTTAATCAGCCCCAGCATTTT
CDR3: CASSSWGDSFNQPQHF

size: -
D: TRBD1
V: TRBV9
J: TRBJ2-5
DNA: TGTGCCAGCAGCTCAACCGGGACAGAGGTGGGAGAGACCCAGTACTTC
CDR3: CASSSTGTEVGETQYF

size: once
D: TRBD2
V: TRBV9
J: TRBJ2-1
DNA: TGTGCCAGCAGCGTAGGTGTTAGCGGGGGGGATAATGAGCAGTTCTTC
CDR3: CASSVGVSGGDNEQFF

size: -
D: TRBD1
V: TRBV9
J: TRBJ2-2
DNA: TGTGCCAGCAGCATCCGACAGGGAGCGAACACCGGGGAGCTGTTTTTT
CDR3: CASSIRQGANTGELFF

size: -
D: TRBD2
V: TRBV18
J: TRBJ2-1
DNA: TGTGCCAGCTCACCGAGACTAGCGGGATCCGATGAGCAGTTCTTC
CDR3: CASSPRLAGSDEQFF

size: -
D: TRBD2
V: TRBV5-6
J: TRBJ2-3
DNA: TGTGCCAGCAACCCCCAGGGACTAGCGGGCTGGACGCAGTATTTT
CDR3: CASNPQGLAGWTQYF

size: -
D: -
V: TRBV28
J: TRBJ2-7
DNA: TGTGCCAGCAGTTTATATAGCAGCGAGCAGTACTTC
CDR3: CASSLYSSEQYF

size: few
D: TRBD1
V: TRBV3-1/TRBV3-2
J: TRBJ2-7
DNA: TGTGCCAGCAGCCACGGGACAGGGGAGGTCTACGAGCAGTACTTC
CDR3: CASSHGTGEVYEQYF

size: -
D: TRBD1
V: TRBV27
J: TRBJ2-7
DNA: TGTGCCAGCAGTCCGCTAGACAGGGTCTCCTACGAGCAGTACTTC
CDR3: CASSPLDRVSYEQYF

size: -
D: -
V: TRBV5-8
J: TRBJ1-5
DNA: TGTGCCAGCAGCTTGGGTCAGAATCAGCCCCAGCATTTT
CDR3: CASSLGQNQPQHF

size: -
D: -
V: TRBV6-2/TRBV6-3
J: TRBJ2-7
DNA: TGTGCCAGCAGTTCAACAGGAACCTACGAGCAGTACTTC
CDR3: CASSSTGTYEQYF

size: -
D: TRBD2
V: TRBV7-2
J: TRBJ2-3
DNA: TGTGCCAGCAGCTTATATCCCCCTAGCGGGGGGGCTAGCACAGATACGCAGTATTTT
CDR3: CASSLYPPSGGASTDTQYF

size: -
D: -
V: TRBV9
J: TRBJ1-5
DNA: TGTGCCAGCAGCGTAAGGGGCGACAATCAGCCCCAGCATTTT
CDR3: CASSVRGDNQPQHF

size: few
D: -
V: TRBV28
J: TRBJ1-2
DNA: TGTGCCAGCAGTTTCCAGTGGGTGGGCGTATCAGGGTATCATGGCTACACCTTC
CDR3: CASSFQWVGVSGYHGYTF

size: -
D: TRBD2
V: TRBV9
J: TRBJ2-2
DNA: TGTGCCAGCAGCGTAGCGGTTATGGGCGGGAGGGCCCTCGACACCGGGGAGCTGTTTTTT
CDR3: CASSVAVMGGRALDTGELFF

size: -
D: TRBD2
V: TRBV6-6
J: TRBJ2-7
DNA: TGTGCCAGCAATGGGCTAACTAGCGGGAGGCGCTACGAGCAGTACTTC
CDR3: CASNGLTSGRRYEQYF

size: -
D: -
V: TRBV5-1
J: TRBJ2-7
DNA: TGCGCCAGCAGCCTGCAAGACACACGTTTCTCCTACGAGCAGTACTTC
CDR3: CASSLQDTRFSYEQYF

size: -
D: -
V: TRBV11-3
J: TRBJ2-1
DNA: TGTGCCAGCAGCTCTACCGGGGGATACAATGAGCAGTTCTTC
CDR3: CASSSTGGYNEQFF

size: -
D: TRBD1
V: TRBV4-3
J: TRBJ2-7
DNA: TGCGCCAGCAGCCAGGGGGACAGGGACTACGAGCAGTACTTC
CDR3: CASSQGDRDYEQYF

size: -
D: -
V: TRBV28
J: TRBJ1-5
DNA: TGTGCCAGCAGGGTGACAGACACCAATCAGCCCCAGCATTTT
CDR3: CASRVTDTNQPQHF

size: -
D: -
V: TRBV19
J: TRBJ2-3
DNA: TGTGCCAGTAGCAGACAGAGCACAGATACGCAGTATTTT
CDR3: CASSRQSTDTQYF

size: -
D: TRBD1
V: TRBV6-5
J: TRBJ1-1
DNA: TGTGCCAGCAGTCTTTCAACAGGGGGCGAAGCTTTCTTT
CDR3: CASSLSTGGEAFF